This T cell receptor beta chain was found in a study of T cell responses to AZD1222 COVID-19 vaccine. The overall study: Second-dose schedules of about 4 or about 12 weeks were combined. Whole-study findings and limits: Seropositivity was recorded at baseline in only 6 or 7 AZD1222 recipients. When two AZD1222 doses had been given, Spike-specific TCR breadth and depth rose. Spike-wide coverage was observed for vaccine-associated CD4 TCRs, with dominant responses at 160-218 and 743-854.

Sequencing used immunoSEQ multiplex PCR; TCRdb keeps in-frame clones, though not all of them. Of 120,000 to 150,000 clones listed, about nine tenths are singletons. As concerns this clone: The antigen is unknown.

Germline V lookup: CDR1 MRHNA, CDR2 SNTAGT. The CDR3 has 13 residues. V shed 0 bases and J shed 9 bases, with 6 bases lying between them. The V call is TRBV6-4, the J call TRBJ1-6; D gene unclear. Sequenced material: peripheral blood, taken on day 0 of AZD1222 vaccination. The sequence was obtained from an adult in good health. DNA for the CDR3: TGTGCCAGCAGTGACTCGTCTTCTTCACCCCTCCACTTT. This translates into CASSDSSSSPLHF.